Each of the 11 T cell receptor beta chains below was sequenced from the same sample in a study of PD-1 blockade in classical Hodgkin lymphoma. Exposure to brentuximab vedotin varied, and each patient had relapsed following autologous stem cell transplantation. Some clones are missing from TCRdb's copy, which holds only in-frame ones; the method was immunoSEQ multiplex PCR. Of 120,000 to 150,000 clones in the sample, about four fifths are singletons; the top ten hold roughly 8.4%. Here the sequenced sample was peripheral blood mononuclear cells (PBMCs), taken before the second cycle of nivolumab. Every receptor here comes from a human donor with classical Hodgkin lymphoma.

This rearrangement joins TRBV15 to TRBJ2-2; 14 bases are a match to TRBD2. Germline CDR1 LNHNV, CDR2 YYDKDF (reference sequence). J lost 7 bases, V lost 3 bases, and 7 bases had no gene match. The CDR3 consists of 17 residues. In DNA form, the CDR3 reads TGTGCCACCAGCAGGACTAGCGGGGGGGCTGCGGACGGGGAGCTGTTTTTT. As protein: CATSRTSGGAADGELFF.

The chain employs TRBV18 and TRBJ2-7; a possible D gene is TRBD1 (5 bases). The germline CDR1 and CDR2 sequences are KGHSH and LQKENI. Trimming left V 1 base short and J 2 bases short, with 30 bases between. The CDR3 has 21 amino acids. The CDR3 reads CASSPLPQGQPGAPNPYEQYF. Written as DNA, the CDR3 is TGTGCCAGCTCACCACTTCCTCAGGGCCAACCCGGCGCACCGAATCCCTACGAGCAGTACTTC.

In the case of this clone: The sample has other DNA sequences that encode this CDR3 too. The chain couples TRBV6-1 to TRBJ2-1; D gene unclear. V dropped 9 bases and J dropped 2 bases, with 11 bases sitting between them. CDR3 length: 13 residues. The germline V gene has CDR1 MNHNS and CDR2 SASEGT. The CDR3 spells CASRRFTYNEQFF. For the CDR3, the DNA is TGTGCCAGTCGGCGGTTCACCTACAATGAGCAGTTCTTC.

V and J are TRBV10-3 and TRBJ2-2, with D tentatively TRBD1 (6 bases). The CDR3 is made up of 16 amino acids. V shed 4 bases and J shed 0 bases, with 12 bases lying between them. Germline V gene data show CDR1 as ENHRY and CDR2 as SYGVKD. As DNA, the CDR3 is TGTGCCATCAGTGGCCCGGGACAAACGAACACCGGGGAGCTGTTTTTT. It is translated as CAISGPGQTNTGELFF.

In nucleotides, the CDR3 is TGTGCCAGCAACAAACCTCGCCCTCTCGGCGAGCAGTACTTC. This gives the protein CASNKPRPLGEQYF. The V call is TRBV2, the J call TRBJ2-7, with unresolved D. The germline V and J ends were trimmed by 7 bases and 6 bases, with 19 bases remaining between them. Germline V lookup: CDR1 SNHLY, CDR2 FYNNEI. The CDR3 has 14 residues.

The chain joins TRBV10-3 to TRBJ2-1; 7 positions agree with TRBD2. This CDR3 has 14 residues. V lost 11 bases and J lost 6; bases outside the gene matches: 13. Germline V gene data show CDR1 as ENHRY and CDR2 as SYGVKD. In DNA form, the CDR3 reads TGTGCCTCTCGTGGCGCGGGAGTAATCAATGAGCAGTTCTTC. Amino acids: CASRGAGVINEQFF.

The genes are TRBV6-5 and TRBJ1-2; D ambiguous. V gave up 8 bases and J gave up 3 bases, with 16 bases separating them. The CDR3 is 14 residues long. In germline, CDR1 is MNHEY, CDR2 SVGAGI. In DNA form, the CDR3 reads TGTGCCAGCTCCCCCCATGGCTGGGACTATGGCTACACCTTC. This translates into CASSPHGWDYGYTF.

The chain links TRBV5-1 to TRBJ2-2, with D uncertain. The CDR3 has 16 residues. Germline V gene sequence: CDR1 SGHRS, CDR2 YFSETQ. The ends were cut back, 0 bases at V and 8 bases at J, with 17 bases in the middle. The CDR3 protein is CASSLGVRRSLGELFF. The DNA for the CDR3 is TGCGCCAGCAGCTTGGGTGTCAGAAGGAGTTTAGGGGAGCTGTTTTTT. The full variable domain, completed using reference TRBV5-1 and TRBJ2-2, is KAGVTQTPRYLIKTRGQQVTLSCSPISGHRSVSWYQQTPGQGLQFLFEYFSETQRNKGNFPGRFSGRQFSNSRSEMNVSTLELGDSALYLCASSLGVRRSLGELFFGEGSRLTVL.

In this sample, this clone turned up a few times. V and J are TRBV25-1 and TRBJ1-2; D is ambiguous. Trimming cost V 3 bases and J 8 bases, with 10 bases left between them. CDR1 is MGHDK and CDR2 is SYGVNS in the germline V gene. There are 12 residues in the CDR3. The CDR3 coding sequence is TGTGCCAGCAGTGAGGTCGGAGACGGCTACACCTTC. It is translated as CASSEVGDGYTF.

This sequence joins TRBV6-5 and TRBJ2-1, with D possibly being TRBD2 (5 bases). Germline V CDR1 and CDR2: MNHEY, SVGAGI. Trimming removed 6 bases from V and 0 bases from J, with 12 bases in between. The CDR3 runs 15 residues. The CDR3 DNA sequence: TGTGCCAGCAGCCCTTTAGCGTACTCCTACAATGAGCAGTTCTTC. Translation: CASSPLAYSYNEQFF.

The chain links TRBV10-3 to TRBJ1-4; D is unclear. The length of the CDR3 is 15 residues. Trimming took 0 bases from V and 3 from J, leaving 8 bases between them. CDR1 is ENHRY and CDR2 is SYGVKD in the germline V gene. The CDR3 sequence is CAISESRESNEKLFF. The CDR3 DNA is TGTGCCATCAGTGAGTCACGGGAGTCTAATGAAAAACTGTTTTTT.